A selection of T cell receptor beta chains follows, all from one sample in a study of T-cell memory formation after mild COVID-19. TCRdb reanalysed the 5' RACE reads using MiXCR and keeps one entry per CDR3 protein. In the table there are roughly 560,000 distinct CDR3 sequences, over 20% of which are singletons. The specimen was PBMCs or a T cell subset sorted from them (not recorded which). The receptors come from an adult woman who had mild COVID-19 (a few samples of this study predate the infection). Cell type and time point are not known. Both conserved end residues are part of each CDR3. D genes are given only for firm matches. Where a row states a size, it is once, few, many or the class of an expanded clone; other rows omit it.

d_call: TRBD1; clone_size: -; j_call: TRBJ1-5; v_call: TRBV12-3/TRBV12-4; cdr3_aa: CASAGGGNQPQHF; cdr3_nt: TGTGCCAGCGCAGGGGGCGGCAATCAGCCCCAGCATTTT
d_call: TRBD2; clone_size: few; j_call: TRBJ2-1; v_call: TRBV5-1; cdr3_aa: CASSLGLAAGNEQFF; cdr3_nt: TGCGCCAGCAGCTTGGGGCTAGCGGCAGGGAATGAGCAGTTCTTC
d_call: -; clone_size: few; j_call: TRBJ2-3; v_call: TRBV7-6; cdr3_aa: CASSLAVSSTDTQYF; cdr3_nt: TGTGCCAGCAGTTTAGCGGTATCTAGCACAGATACGCAGTATTTT
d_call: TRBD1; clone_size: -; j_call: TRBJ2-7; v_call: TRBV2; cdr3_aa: CASCRQGASSYEQYF; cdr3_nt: TGTGCCAGCTGTAGACAGGGGGCAAGCTCCTACGAGCAGTACTTC
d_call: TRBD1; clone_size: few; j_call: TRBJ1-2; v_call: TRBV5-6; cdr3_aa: CASSAGTGGYYGYTF; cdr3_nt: TGTGCCAGCAGCGCCGGGACAGGGGGATACTATGGCTACACCTTC
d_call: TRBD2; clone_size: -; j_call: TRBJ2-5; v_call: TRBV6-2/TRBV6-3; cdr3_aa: CASSYPAGGPRETQYF; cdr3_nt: TGTGCCAGCAGTTACCCAGCGGGAGGGCCTAGAGAGACCCAGTACTTC
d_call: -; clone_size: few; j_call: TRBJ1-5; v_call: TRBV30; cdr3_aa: CAWGGGSNQPQHF; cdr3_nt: TGTGCCTGGGGAGGGGGTAGCAATCAGCCCCAGCATTTT
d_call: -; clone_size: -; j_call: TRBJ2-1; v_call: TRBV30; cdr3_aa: CAQRGIHYNEQFF; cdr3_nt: TGTGCACAGAGGGGCATTCACTACAATGAGCAGTTCTTC
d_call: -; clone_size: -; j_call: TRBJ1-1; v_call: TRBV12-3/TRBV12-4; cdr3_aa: CASTNREGVNTEAFF; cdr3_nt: TGTGCCAGCACTAACAGGGAAGGGGTGAACACTGAAGCTTTCTTT
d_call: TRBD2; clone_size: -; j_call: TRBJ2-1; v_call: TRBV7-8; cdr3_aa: CASSPRAGGKGEQFF; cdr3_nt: TGTGCCAGCAGCCCGAGAGCGGGAGGTAAGGGTGAGCAGTTCTTC
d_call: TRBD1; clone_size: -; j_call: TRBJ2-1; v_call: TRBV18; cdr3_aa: CASSSRQGAPNEQFF; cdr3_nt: TGTGCCAGCTCAAGCCGACAGGGGGCCCCCAATGAGCAGTTCTTC
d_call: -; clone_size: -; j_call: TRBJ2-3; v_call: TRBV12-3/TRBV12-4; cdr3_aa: CASSFPSGTDTQYF; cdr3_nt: TGTGCCAGCAGTTTCCCCAGTGGGACAGATACGCAGTATTTT
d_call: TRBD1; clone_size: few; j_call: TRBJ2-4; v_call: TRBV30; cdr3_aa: CAGHRGGKNIQYF; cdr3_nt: TGTGCCGGCCACAGGGGTGGCAAAAACATTCAGTACTTC
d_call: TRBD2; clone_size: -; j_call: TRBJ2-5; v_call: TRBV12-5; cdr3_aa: CASGLAGGETQYF; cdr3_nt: TGTGCTAGTGGTTTGGCCGGGGGGGAGACCCAGTACTTC
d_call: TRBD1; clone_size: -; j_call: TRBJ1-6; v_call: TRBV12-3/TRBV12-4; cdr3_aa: CASSRDRGGSPLHF; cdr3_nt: TGTGCCAGCAGCAGGGACAGGGGAGGATCACCCCTCCACTTT
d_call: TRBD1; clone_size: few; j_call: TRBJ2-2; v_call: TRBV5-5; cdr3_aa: CASSLRTGINTGELFF; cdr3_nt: TGTGCCAGCAGCCTCCGGACAGGGATAAACACCGGGGAGCTGTTTTTT
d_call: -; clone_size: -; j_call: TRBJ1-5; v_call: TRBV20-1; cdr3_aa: CSAIVDARYSNQPKHF; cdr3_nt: TGCAGTGCGATAGTGGACGCCCGATATAGCAATCAGCCCAAGCATTTT
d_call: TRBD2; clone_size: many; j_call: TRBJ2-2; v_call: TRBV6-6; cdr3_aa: CASRWTSENTGELFF; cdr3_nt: TGTGCCAGCAGGTGGACTAGCGAGAACACCGGGGAGCTGTTTTTT
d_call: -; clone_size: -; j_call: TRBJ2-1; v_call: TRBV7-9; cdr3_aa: CASSSLDSNNEQFF; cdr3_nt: TGTGCCAGCAGCTCCCTCGACAGCAACAATGAGCAGTTCTTC
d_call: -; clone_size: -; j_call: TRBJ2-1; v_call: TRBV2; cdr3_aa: CASSEALIGLGPEQFF; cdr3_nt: TGTGCCAGCAGTGAAGCGCTTATAGGGCTGGGTCCTGAGCAGTTCTTC
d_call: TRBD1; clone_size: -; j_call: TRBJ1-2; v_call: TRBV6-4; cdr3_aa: CASREKWCGTVRTGYTF; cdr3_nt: TGTGCCAGCAGGGAGAAGTGGTGTGGGACAGTTAGGACTGGCTACACCTTC
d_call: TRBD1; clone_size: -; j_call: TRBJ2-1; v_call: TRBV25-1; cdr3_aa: CASSEYPQGGYEQFF; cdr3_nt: TGTGCCAGCAGTGAATATCCACAGGGGGGCTATGAGCAGTTCTTC
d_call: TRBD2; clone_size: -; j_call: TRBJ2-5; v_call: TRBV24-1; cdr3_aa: CATSDGRVGETQYF; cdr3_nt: TGTGCCACCAGTGATGGGAGGGTCGGGGAGACCCAGTACTTC
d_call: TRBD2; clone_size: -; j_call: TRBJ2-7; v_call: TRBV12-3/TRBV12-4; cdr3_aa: CASRRAGVEQYF; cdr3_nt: TGTGCCAGCAGGAGAGCGGGGGTTGAGCAGTACTTC
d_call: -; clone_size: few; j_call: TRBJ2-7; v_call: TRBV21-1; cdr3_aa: CASSKGRGQVTYEQYF; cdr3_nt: TGTGCCAGCAGCAAAGGGAGAGGACAGGTGACCTACGAGCAGTACTTC
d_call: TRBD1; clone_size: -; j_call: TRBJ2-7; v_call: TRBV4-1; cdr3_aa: CASSQDPWPGTESYEQYF; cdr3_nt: TGCGCCAGCAGCCAAGACCCATGGCCCGGGACAGAGAGCTACGAGCAGTACTTC
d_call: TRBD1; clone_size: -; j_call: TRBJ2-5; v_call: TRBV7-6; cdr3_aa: CASSPGTGVFQETQYF; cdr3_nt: TGTGCCAGCAGCCCCGGGACAGGGGTTTTCCAAGAGACCCAGTACTTC
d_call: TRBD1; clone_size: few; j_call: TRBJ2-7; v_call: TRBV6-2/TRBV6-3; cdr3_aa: CASQRTGSNEQYF; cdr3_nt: TGTGCCAGCCAAAGGACAGGATCTAACGAGCAGTACTTC
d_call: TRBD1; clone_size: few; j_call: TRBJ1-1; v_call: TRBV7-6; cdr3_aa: CASSRSDRGGTEAFF; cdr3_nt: TGTGCCAGCAGCCGCTCAGACAGGGGTGGCACTGAAGCTTTCTTT
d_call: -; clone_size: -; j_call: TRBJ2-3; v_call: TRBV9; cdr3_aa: CASSVGGADWDTQYF; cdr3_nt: TGTGCCAGCAGCGTAGGCGGGGCGGACTGGGATACGCAGTATTTT
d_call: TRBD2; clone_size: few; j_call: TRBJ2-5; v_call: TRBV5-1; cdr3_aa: CASSLERLAPETQYF; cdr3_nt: TGCGCCAGCAGCTTGGAGCGACTAGCACCGGAGACCCAGTACTTC
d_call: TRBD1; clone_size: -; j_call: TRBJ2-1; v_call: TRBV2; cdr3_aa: CASSEVGGQEQFF; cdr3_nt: TGTGCCAGCAGTGAAGTTGGGGGACAGGAGCAGTTCTTC
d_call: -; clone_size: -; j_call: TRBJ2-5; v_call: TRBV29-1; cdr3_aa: CSVGRRLQETQYF; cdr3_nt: TGCAGCGTGGGTAGGCGGCTCCAAGAGACCCAGTACTTC
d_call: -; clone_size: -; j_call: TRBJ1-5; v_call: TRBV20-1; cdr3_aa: CSARAREGQPQHF; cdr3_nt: TGCAGTGCTAGAGCAAGGGAGGGTCAGCCCCAGCATTTT
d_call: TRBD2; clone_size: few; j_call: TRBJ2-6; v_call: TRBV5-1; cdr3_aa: CASSLEPSGASGANVLTF; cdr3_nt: TGCGCCAGCAGCTTGGAGCCTAGCGGGGCCTCTGGGGCCAACGTCCTGACTTTC
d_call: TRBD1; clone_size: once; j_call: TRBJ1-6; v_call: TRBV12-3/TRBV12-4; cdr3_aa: CASSPATGAPLHF; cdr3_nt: TGTGCCAGCAGCCCCGCAACAGGGGCACCCCTCCACTTT
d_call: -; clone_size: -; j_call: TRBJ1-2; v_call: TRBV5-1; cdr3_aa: CASSLGTVLYGYTF; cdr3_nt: TGCGCCAGCAGCTTGGGAACAGTATTATATGGCTACACCTTC
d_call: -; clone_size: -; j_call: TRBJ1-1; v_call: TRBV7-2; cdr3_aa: CASSPSRTHTEAFF; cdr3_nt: TGTGCCAGCAGCCCCTCGAGGACCCACACTGAAGCTTTCTTT
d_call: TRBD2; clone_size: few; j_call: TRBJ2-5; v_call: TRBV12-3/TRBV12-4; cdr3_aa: CASIAGGPLETQYF; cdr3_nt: TGTGCCAGCATCGCGGGGGGGCCATTGGAGACCCAGTACTTC
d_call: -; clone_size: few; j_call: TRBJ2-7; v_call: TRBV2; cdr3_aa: CASIPEDADSYEQYF; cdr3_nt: TGTGCCAGCATTCCAGAGGACGCTGACTCCTACGAGCAGTACTTC
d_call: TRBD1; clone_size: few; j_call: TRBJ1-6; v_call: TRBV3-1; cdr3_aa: CASSQETGISPLHF; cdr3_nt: TGTGCCAGCAGCCAAGAGACAGGGATTTCACCCCTCCACTTT